This T cell receptor (beta chain) emerged from a study of T-cell memory formation after mild COVID-19. This clonotype came up a few times. CDR3 length: 16 amino acids. The germline gives CDR1 SGHRS, CDR2 YFSETQ. V shed 5 bases and J 2 bases; nucleotides not matched to a gene: 5. TCRdb re-called the 5' RACE reads through MiXCR, storing one row per CDR3 protein. The sample includes 150,000 to 200,000 distinct CDR3 sequences, 11% of them seen just once. Material for sequencing was PBMCs or a T cell subset sorted from them (not recorded which). The chain is built from TRBV5-1 and TRBJ2-5; 14 nucleotides match TRBD2. This receptor was obtained from a man between 18 and 35 years old who had mild COVID-19 (a few samples of this study predate the infection). Cell type and time point are not known. CDR3: CASRSGLAGGQETQYF. The CDR3 DNA reads as TGCGCCAGCAGGAGTGGACTAGCGGGGGGACAAGAGACCCAGTACTTC.